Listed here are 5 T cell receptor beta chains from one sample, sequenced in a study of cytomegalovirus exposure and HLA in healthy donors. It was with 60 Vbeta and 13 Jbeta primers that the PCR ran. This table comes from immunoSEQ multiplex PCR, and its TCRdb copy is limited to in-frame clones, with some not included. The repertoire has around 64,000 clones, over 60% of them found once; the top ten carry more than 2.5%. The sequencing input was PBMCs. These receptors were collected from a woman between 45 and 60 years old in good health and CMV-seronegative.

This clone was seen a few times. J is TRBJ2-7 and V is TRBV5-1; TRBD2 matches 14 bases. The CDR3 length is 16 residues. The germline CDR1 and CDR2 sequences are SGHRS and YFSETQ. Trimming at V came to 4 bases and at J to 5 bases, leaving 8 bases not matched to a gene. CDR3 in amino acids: CASSTGLAGGNNEQYF. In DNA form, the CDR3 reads TGCGCCAGCAGCACCGGACTAGCGGGAGGAAACAACGAGCAGTACTTC. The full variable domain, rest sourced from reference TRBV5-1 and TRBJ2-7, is KAGVTQTPRYLIKTRGQQVTLSCSPISGHRSVSWYQQTPGQGLQFLFEYFSETQRNKGNFPGRFSGRQFSNSRSEMNVSTLELGDSALYLCASSTGLAGGNNEQYFGPGTRLTVT.

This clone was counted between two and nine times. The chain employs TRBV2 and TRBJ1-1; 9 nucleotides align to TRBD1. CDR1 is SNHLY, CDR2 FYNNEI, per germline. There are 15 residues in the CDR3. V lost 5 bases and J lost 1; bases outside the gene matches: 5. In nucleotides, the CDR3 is TGTGCCAGCAGTTGGGGGGGACAGGGGAACACTGAAGCTTTCTTT. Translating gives CASSWGGQGNTEAFF.

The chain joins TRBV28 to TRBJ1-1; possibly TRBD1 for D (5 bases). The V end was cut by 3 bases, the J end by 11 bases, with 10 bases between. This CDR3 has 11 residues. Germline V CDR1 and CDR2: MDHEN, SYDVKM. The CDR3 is CASSFSGPAFF. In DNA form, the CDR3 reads TGTGCCAGCAGTTTCTCAGGGCCGGCTTTCTTT. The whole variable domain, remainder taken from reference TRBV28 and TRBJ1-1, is DVKVTQSSRYLVKRTGEKVFLECVQDMDHENMFWYRQDPGLGLRLIYFSYDVKMKEKGDIPEGYSVSREKKERFSLILESASTNQTSMYLCASSFSGPAFFGQGTRLTVV.

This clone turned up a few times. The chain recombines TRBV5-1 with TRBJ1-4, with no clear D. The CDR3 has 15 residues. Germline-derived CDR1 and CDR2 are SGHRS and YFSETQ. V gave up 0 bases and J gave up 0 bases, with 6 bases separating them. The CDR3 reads CASSLGGSTNEKLFF. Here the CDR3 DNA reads TGCGCCAGCAGCTTGGGAGGGTCAACTAATGAAAAACTGTTTTTT.

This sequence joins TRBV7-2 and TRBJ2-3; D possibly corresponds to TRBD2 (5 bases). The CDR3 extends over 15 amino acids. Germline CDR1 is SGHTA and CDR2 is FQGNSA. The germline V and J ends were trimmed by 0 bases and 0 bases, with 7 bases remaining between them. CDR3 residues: CASSLAAVSTDTQYF. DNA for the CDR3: TGTGCCAGCAGCTTAGCAGCGGTAAGCACAGATACGCAGTATTTT.